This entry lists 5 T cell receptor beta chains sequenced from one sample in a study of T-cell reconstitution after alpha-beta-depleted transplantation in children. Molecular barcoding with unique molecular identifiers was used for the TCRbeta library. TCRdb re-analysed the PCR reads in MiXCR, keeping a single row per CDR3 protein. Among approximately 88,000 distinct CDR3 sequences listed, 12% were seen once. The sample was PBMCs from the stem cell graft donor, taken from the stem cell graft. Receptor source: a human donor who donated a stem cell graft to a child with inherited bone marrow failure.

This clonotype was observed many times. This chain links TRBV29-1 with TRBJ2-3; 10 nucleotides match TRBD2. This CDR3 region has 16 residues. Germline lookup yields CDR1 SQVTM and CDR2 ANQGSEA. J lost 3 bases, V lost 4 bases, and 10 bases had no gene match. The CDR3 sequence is CSVGGPSSGRTDTQYF. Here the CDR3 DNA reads TGCAGCGTTGGGGGCCCCTCTAGCGGGAGAACAGATACGCAGTATTTT.

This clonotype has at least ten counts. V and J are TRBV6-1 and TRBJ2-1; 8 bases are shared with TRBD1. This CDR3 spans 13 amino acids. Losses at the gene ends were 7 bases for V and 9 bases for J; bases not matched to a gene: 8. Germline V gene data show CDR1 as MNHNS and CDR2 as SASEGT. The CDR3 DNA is TGTGCCAGCACCCCGACAGGGGAAATTGAGCAGTTCTTC. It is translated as CASTPTGEIEQFF.

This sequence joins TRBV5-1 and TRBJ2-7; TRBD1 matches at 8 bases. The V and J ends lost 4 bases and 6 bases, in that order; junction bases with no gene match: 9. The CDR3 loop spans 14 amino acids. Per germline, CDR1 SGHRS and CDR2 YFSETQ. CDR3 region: CASSQGQVSGEQYF. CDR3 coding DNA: TGCGCCAGCAGCCAGGGACAGGTCTCGGGCGAGCAGTACTTC.

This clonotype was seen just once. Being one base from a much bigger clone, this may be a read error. Here the CDR3 DNA reads TGTGCCACCAGCCAAGATCCTCCTGCGACAGGAACCTACGAGCAGTACTTC. This translates into CATSQDPPATGTYEQYF. The chain uses TRBV3-1 and TRBJ2-7; a weak D match, TRBD1 (6 bases). The CDR3 is 17 residues long. Germline V gene data show CDR1 as LGHDT and CDR2 as YNNKEL (reference sequence).

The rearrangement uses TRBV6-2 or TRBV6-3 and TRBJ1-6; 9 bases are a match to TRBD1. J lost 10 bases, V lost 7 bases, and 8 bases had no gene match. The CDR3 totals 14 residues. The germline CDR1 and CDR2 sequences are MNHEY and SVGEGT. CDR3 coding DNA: TGTGCCAGCACCGTGGGACAGGGTCGGTCACCCCTCCACTTT. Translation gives CASTVGQGRSPLHF.